These 27 T cell receptor beta chains were sequenced from one sample in a study of cytomegalovirus exposure and HLA in healthy donors. The PCR ran on 60 Vbeta and 13 Jbeta primers. Only in-frame clones appear in the TCRdb table, and some are missing; sequencing was by immunoSEQ multiplex PCR. The sample shows about 140,000 clones, about four fifths of them seen only once. Sequenced material: PBMCs. These TCRs come from a man aged 40-49 years in good health and CMV-seronegative.

The V call is TRBV2, the J call TRBJ2-3, with 7 bases matching TRBD2. Per germline, CDR1 SNHLY and CDR2 FYNNEI. V shed 8 bases and J 14 bases; nucleotides not matched to a gene: 10. This CDR3 spans 11 amino acids. The CDR3, as DNA: TGTGCCAGCTCAAGCGGGGTCCAGGGGTATTTT. This sequence encodes CASSSGVQGYF.

CDR3 in DNA: TGTGCCAGCAGTAGCCCTACCGGGACTAGCTACAATGAGCAGTTCTTC. It codes for CASSSPTGTSYNEQFF. The chain has TRBV9 and TRBJ2-1, with 8 bases matching TRBD2. Germline values: CDR1 SGDLS, CDR2 YYNGEE. This CDR3 is built from 16 residues. Losses at the gene ends were 5 bases for V and 3 bases for J; bases not matched to a gene: 10.

The rearrangement joins TRBV6-1 to TRBJ2-3; possible D gene TRBD1, 5 bases. Trimming stripped 11 bases from V and 0 bases from J, with 18 bases between. The CDR3 contains 15 residues. Germline CDR1 and CDR2: MNHNS and SASEGT. CDR3 in amino acids: CAGEREQASTDTQYF. The CDR3 DNA follows: TGTGCCGGCGAAAGGGAACAGGCAAGCACAGATACGCAGTATTTT.

The chain combines TRBV7-2 with TRBJ1-1, with D unclear. Trimming cost V 8 bases and J 1 base, with 11 bases left between them. The CDR3 spans 13 residues. Germline V gene lookup returns CDR1 SGHTA and CDR2 FQGNSA. The CDR3 loop is CASEREGNTEAFF. The CDR3 region has the DNA TGTGCCAGCGAAAGGGAGGGGAACACTGAAGCTTTCTTT.

The chain recombines TRBV11-2 with TRBJ2-7, with D tentatively TRBD2 (5 bases). Deletions cut 3 bases from V and 3 bases from J, with 12 bases between. CDR1 and CDR2 (germline): SGHAT, FQNNGV. The CDR3 loop spans 14 amino acids. CDR3 protein: CASSFAAGIYEQYF. CDR3 DNA: TGTGCCAGCAGCTTCGCCGCGGGTATCTACGAGCAGTACTTC.

The sample holds a few counts of this clone. The chain links TRBV19 to TRBJ1-4, with D possibly being TRBD1 (6 bases). The CDR3 is 16 residues long. The germline CDR1 and CDR2 sequences are LNHDA and SQIVND (reference sequence). V shed 3 bases and J shed 2 bases, with 13 bases lying between them. CDR3 bases: TGTGCCAGTAGTATTAAGACAGGCGGGACTAATGAAAAACTGTTTTTT. It yields the protein CASSIKTGGTNEKLFF.

The J gene is TRBJ2-1, the V gene TRBV7-2; no firm D call. The CDR3 covers 14 residues. Deletions cut 1 base from V and 3 bases from J, with 7 bases between. Germline assignment: CDR1 SGHTA and CDR2 FQGNSA. The CDR3 region is CASSLGQVYNEQFF. The CDR3 DNA is TGTGCCAGCAGCTTAGGGCAGGTCTACAATGAGCAGTTCTTC.

V is TRBV7-2 and J is TRBJ1-1; TRBD1 matches 10 bases. Germline CDR1 is SGHTA and CDR2 is FQGNSA. This CDR3 spans 15 amino acids. With 5 bases clipped from V and 9 bases from J, the junction kept 12 bases outside the gene matches. This CDR3 reads CASSARQGARGKAFF. CDR3 sequence (DNA): TGTGCCAGCAGCGCTCGACAGGGGGCAAGGGGTAAAGCTTTCTTT. The full variable domain, its missing parts supplied by reference TRBV7-2 and TRBJ1-1, is GAGVSQSPSNKVTEKGKDVELRCDPISGHTALYWYRQSLGQGLEFLIYFQGNSAPDKSGLPSDRFSAERTGGSVSTLTIQRTQQEDSAVYLCASSARQGARGKAFFGQGTRLTVV.

The chain employs TRBV7-9 and TRBJ1-1; 9 nucleotides match TRBD1. Germline CDR1 and CDR2: SEHNR and FQNEAQ (reference sequence). V shed 2 bases, J shed 4 bases, and the junction held 5 bases outside the gene matches. This CDR3 is built from 15 residues. In nucleotides, the CDR3 is TGTGCCAGCAGCTTAACAGGGGGCTCTGGCACTGAAGCTTTCTTT. This sequence encodes CASSLTGGSGTEAFF.

V and J are TRBV9 and TRBJ1-2, with D possibly being TRBD1 (6 bases). The germline V gene has CDR1 SGDLS and CDR2 YYNGEE. The CDR3 sequence is 13 residues long. The V and J ends lost 2 bases and 7 bases respectively, with 12 bases between them. The CDR3 is CASSVSGTPGYTF. CDR3 nucleotides: TGTGCCAGCAGCGTCTCCGGGACACCTGGCTACACCTTC.

This chain links TRBV6-1 with TRBJ1-6, with TRBD1 matching over 11 bases. The germline V gene has CDR1 MNHNS and CDR2 SASEGT. This CDR3 comprises 14 residues. Trimming took 5 bases from V and 9 from J; bases not matched to a gene: 3. The CDR3 nucleotides read TGTGCCAGCAGTAAGGACAGGGGGCGTTCACCCCTCCACTTT. It yields the protein CASSKDRGRSPLHF.

The chain joins TRBV5-4 to TRBJ2-1; possible D gene TRBD2, 7 bases. V lost 1 base to trimming and J lost 5 bases, with 16 bases between them. The length of the CDR3 is 16 residues. CDR1 SGHNT and CDR2 YYREEE come from the germline V gene (reference sequence). CDR3 sequence reads: CASSLWSGRGNNEQFF. The CDR3 DNA follows: TGTGCCAGCAGCTTGTGGTCAGGGAGGGGGAACAATGAGCAGTTCTTC. The whole variable domain, filled in from reference TRBV5-4 and TRBJ2-1, reads ETGVTQSPTHLIKTRGQQVTLRCSSQSGHNTVSWYQQALGQGPQFIFQYYREEENGRGNFPPRFSGLQFPNYSSELNVNALELDDSALYLCASSLWSGRGNNEQFFGPGTRLTVL.

The rearrangement uses TRBV27 and TRBJ2-5, with a weak D call TRBD2 (6 bases). The CDR3 runs to 14 residues. With 5 bases removed from V and 2 bases from J, the gap between germline ends came to 12 bases. Looked up from germline, CDR1 is MNHEY and CDR2 is SMNVEV (reference sequence). CDR3 sequence reads: CASSKPGLQETQYF. The CDR3 DNA reads TGTGCCAGCAGTAAACCGGGACTTCAAGAGACCCAGTACTTC.

This clone was found once. The rearrangement links TRBV10-2 to TRBJ1-1; no definite D call. The germline V and J ends were trimmed by 2 bases and 8 bases, with 9 bases remaining between them. The CDR3 is 12 residues long. The germline V gene has CDR1 WSHSY and CDR2 SAAADI. CDR3 coding DNA: TGCGCCAGCAGTGAGATCCGGGAGGAAGCTTTCTTT. This translates into CASSEIREEAFF.

The chain joins TRBV7-6 to TRBJ2-5; D perhaps matches TRBD1 (6 bases). This CDR3 comprises 17 residues. Per the germline V gene, CDR1 is SGHVS and CDR2 is FNYEAQ. The V end was cut by 4 bases, the J end by 2 bases, with 20 bases between. CDR3 loop: CASSSLQTDSLQETQYF. The CDR3 coding sequence is TGTGCCAGCAGCTCACTGCAAACGGACAGTTTACAAGAGACCCAGTACTTC.

This rearrangement joins TRBV28 to TRBJ2-7; TRBD1 matches at 9 bases. CDR3 length: 14 amino acids. Looked up from germline, CDR1 is MDHEN and CDR2 is SYDVKM. CDR3 nucleotide sequence: TGTGCAGCGACGAGGGACAGGGACCTCTACGAGCAGTACTTC. Translation: CAATRDRDLYEQYF.

This chain uses TRBV29-1 with TRBJ2-6; the D gene is possibly TRBD1 (6 bases). V was clipped by 6 bases and J by 0 bases, with 9 bases between them. Germline loops: CDR1 SQVTM, CDR2 ANQGSEA. This CDR3 has 14 residues. CDR3 amino acids: CSVQQGSGANVLTF. CDR3 sequence (DNA): TGCAGCGTACAACAGGGCTCTGGGGCCAACGTCCTGACTTTC.

The genes are TRBV5-1 and TRBJ2-7, with D unresolved. V lost 1 base and J 5 bases, leaving 7 bases between the germline ends. Germline CDR1 reads SGHRS; CDR2 reads YFSETQ. CDR3 length: 12 residues. CDR3 in amino acids: CASSLSLDEQYF. The CDR3 bases are TGCGCCAGCAGCTTGTCTCTCGACGAGCAGTACTTC. The full variable domain, rest sourced from reference TRBV5-1 and TRBJ2-7, is KAGVTQTPRYLIKTRGQQVTLSCSPISGHRSVSWYQQTPGQGLQFLFEYFSETQRNKGNFPGRFSGRQFSNSRSEMNVSTLELGDSALYLCASSLSLDEQYFGPGTRLTVT.

The chain employs TRBV7-2 and TRBJ1-1; 8 nucleotides line up with TRBD1. After removal of 5 bases from V and 0 bases from J, the junction contained 5 bases not matched to a gene. The CDR3 spans 15 residues. In germline, CDR1 is SGHTA, CDR2 FQGNSA. Written as DNA, the CDR3 is TGTGCCAGCAGCCGGACAGGGCACATGAACACTGAAGCTTTCTTT. This codes for CASSRTGHMNTEAFF.

The chain uses TRBV30 and TRBJ2-3; D is possibly TRBD2 (6 bases). Germline-derived CDR1 and CDR2 are GTSNPN and SVGIG (reference sequence). The germline V and J ends were trimmed by 6 bases and 3 bases, with 13 bases remaining between them. The length of the CDR3 is 13 residues. The CDR3 protein is CACLGGETDTQYF. The CDR3 DNA reads as TGTGCCTGTTTGGGCGGGGAAACAGATACGCAGTATTTT. Based on the CDR3 plus reference TRBV30 and TRBJ2-3, the full variable domain is SQTIHQWPATLVQPVGSPLSLECTVEGTSNPNLYWYRQAAGRGLQLLFYSVGIGQISSEVPQNLSASRPQDRQFILSSKKLLLSDSGFYLCACLGGETDTQYFGPGTRLTVL.

This chain joins TRBV7-6 and TRBJ2-5, with 8 bases aligning to TRBD2. Germline trimming cut 5 bases from V and 4 bases from J; bases unmatched to any gene: 9. The CDR3 runs 15 residues. Germline V gene data show CDR1 as SGHVS and CDR2 as FNYEAQ. The CDR3 spells CASSQAAGESETQYF. CDR3 nucleotide sequence: TGTGCCAGCAGCCAAGCAGCGGGGGAGTCAGAGACCCAGTACTTC.

CDR3 residues: CASSRDRDRLYGYTF. DNA for the CDR3: TGTGCCAGCAGTCGTGATCGGGACAGACTCTATGGCTACACCTTC. The genes are TRBV6-5 and TRBJ1-2; 7 bases match TRBD1. V gave up 5 bases and J gave up 4 bases; unmatched junction bases: 10. CDR1 and CDR2 (germline): MNHEY, SVGAGI. The CDR3 covers 15 residues.

This chain links TRBV12-2 with TRBJ2-2; TRBD1 is taken as the D call from the table, unchecked against the DNA. TRBV12-2 is a pseudogene. CDR3 size: 16 residues. CDR3 sequence reads: CASRFPGQGNTGELFF. CDR3 sequence (DNA): TGTGCAAGTCGCTTCCCGGGACAGGGGAACACCGGGGAGCTGTTTTTT.

The rearrangement uses TRBV7-9 and TRBJ1-5; TRBD1 is a possible D gene (5 bases). The V and J ends lost 5 bases and 6 bases respectively, with 17 bases between them. Germline CDR1 is SEHNR and CDR2 is FQNEAQ (reference sequence). The length of the CDR3 is 15 residues. DNA of the CDR3: TGTGCCAGCAGCCGGGACGGGGGGAGGATTCAGCCCCAGCATTTT. Its protein product is CASSRDGGRIQPQHF. Filled out from reference TRBV7-9 and TRBJ1-5, the complete variable domain reads DTGVSQNPRHKITKRGQNVTFRCDPISEHNRLYWYRQTLGQGPEFLTYFQNEAQLEKSRLLSDRFSAERPKGSFSTLEIQRTEQGDSAMYLCASSRDGGRIQPQHFGDGTRLSIL.

J is TRBJ1-1 and V is TRBV18; D not resolved. Germline assignment: CDR1 KGHSH and CDR2 LQKENI. Between the trimmed V and J ends, which lost 3 bases and 0 bases, there was a span of 14 bases. The CDR3 contains 16 residues. The chain's CDR3 is CASSPLGRTMNTEAFF. The CDR3 region has the DNA TGTGCCAGCTCACCTCTAGGGAGGACTATGAACACTGAAGCTTTCTTT. The variable domain in full, with the rest retrieved from reference TRBV18 and TRBJ1-1, is NAGVMQNPRHLVRRRGQEARLRCSPMKGHSHVYWYRQLPEEGLKFMVYLQKENIIDESGMPKERFSAEFPKEGPSILRIQQVVRGDSAAYFCASSPLGRTMNTEAFFGQGTRLTVV.

CDR3 loop: CSVGGLAGDNEQFF. CDR3 sequence (DNA): TGCAGCGTTGGGGGACTAGCGGGGGACAATGAGCAGTTCTTC. The chain recombines TRBV29-1 with TRBJ2-1; 14 nucleotides agree with TRBD2. V dropped 4 bases and J dropped 5; count of bases not matched to a gene: 1. The CDR3 consists of 14 residues. Germline V lookup: CDR1 SQVTM, CDR2 ANQGSEA.

The gene calls are TRBV7-9 and TRBJ1-1, with TRBD1 matching over 8 bases. The CDR3 spans 15 residues. Germline V CDR1 and CDR2: SEHNR, FQNEAQ (reference sequence). V was pared by 5 bases and J by 6 bases, with 11 bases of the junction left unmatched. The CDR3 loop is CASSLRQGTKPEAFF. The CDR3 DNA follows: TGTGCCAGCAGCCTCCGACAGGGGACGAAACCTGAAGCTTTCTTT.